The sample holds a few counts of the clone carrying this TCR beta chain. Antigen unknown. The data are from a study of T cell repertoires in cytomegalovirus infection. MiXCR was run by TCRdb on the reads, yielding one entry per CDR3 protein. The sample gives roughly 990,000 distinct CDR3 sequences, approximately 33% of which show up once; roughly 13% is in the top ten. CDR3 length: 11 amino acids. J was trimmed by 15 bases and V by 7 bases; bases with no gene match: 8. CDR1 is LGHNT and CDR2 is FRNRAP in the germline V gene. The clonotype was recovered from a human donor in good health (CMV status not recorded). Some clones in this sample may be carry-over from other donors' samples. The chain couples TRBV12-5 to TRBJ2-1; 8 bases map to TRBD1. Source: cultured CD8+ T cells from PBMCs, taken from culture after CMV antigen stimulation. Here the CDR3 reads CASALGQGLFF. In DNA, the CDR3 is TGTGCTAGTGCTTTAGGACAGGGTCTGTTCTTC.